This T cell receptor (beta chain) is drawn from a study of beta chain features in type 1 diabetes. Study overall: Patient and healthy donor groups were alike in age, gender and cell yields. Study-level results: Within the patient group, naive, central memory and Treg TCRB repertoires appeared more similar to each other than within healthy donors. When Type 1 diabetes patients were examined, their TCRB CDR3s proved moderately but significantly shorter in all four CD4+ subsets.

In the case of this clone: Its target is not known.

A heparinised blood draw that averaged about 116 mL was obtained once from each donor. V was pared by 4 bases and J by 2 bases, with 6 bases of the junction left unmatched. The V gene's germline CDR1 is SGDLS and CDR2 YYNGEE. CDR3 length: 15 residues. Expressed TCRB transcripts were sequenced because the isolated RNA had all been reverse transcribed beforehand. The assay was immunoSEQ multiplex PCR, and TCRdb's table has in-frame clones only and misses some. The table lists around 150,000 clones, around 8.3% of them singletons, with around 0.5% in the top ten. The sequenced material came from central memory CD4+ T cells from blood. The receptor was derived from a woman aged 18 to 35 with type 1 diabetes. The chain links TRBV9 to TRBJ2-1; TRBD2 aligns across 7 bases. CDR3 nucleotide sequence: TGTGCCAGCAGCCCTGTGGGGGGGGCCTACAATGAGCAGTTCTTC. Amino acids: CASSPVGGAYNEQFF.